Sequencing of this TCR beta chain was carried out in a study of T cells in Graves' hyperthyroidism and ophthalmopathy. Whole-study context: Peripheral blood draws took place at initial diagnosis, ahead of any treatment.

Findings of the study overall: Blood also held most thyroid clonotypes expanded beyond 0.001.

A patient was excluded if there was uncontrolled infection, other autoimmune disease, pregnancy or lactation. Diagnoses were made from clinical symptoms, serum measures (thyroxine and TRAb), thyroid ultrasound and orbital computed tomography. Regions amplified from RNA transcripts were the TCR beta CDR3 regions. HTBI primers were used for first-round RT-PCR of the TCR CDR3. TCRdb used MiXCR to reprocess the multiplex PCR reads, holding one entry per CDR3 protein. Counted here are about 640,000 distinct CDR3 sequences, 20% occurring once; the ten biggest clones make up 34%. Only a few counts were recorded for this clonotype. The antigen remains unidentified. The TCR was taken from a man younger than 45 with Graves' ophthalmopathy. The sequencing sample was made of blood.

DNA for the CDR3: TGTGCCAGCGACGGACAGAATAGCAATCAGCCCCAGCATTTT. Translated, it gives CASDGQNSNQPQHF. This sequence joins TRBV28 and TRBJ1-5; D might be TRBD1 (6 bases). Between the trimmed V and J ends, which lost 8 bases and 0 bases, there was a span of 11 bases. Germline CDR1 MDHEN, CDR2 SYDVKM. The CDR3 sequence is 14 residues long. The full variable domain, completed using reference TRBV28 and TRBJ1-5, is DVKVTQSSRYLVKRTGEKVFLECVQDMDHENMFWYRQDPGLGLRLIYFSYDVKMKEKGDIPEGYSVSREKKERFSLILESASTNQTSMYLCASDGQNSNQPQHFGDGTRLSIL.